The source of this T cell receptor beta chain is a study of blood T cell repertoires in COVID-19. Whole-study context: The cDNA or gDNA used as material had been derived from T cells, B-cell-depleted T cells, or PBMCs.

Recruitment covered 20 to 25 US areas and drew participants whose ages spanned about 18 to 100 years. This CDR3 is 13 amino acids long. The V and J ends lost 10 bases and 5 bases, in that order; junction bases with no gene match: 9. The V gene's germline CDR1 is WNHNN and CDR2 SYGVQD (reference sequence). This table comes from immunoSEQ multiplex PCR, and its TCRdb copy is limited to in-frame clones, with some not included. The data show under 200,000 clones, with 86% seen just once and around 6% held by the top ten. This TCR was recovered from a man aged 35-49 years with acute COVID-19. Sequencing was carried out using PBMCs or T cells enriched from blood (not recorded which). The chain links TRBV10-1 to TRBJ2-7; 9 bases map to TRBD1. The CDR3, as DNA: TGCGCCACCCAGGGACAGGGACCAGACGAGCAGTACTTC. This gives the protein CATQGQGPDEQYF.